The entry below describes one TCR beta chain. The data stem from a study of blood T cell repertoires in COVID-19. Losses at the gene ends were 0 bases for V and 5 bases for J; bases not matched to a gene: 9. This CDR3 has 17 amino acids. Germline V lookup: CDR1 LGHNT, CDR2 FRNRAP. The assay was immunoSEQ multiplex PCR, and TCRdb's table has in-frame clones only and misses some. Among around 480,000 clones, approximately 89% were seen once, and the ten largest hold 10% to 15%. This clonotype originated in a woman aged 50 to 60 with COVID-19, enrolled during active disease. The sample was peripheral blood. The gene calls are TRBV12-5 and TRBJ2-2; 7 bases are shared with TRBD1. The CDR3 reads CASGLVRAGGLTGELFF. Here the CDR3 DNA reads TGTGCTAGTGGTTTGGTACGGGCAGGGGGTCTTACCGGGGAGCTGTTTTTT.